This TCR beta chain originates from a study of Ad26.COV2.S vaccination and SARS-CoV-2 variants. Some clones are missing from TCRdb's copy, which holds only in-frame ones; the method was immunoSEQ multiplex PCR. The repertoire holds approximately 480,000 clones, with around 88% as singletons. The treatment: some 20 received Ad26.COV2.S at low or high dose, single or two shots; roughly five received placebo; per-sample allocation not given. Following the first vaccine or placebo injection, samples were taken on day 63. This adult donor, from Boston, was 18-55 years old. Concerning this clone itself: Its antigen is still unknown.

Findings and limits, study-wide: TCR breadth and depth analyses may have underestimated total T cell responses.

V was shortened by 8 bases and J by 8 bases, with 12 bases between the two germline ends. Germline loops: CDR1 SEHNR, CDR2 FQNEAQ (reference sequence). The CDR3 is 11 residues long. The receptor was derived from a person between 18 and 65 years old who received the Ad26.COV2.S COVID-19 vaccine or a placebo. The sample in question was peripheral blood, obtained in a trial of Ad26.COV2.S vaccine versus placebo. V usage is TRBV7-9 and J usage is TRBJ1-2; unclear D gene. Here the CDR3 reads CASAPYRGYTF. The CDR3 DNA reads TGTGCCAGCGCTCCCTATAGGGGCTACACCTTC.